The 28 T cell receptor delta chains below come from one sample, sequenced in a study of γδ T cells in repeated Plasmodium falciparum infection (dated by TCRdb to about 2021). For bulk TCR repertoire analysis, Vgamma9/Vdelta2+ and Vdelta2-negative gammadelta T cell populations were isolated by flow sorting from peripheral blood mononuclear cells. Library generation was performed with multiplex PCR. The listed sequencing device is Illumina MiSeq. TCRdb called clones anew from the public reads via CATT; matching DNA rows were later pooled. The sample table contains under 50,000 delta-chain clones; only one count was recorded for 1.6% of them. The top ten clones comprise over 7.5% of the sample. Sequencing was carried out using gamma-delta T cells from blood. All receptors derive from a pool of human donors (malaria-infected and uninfected, not separated).

There are many counts of this clone. The rearrangement joins TRDV1 to TRDJ1; TRDD3 aligns across 7 bases. Germline V gives CDR1 TSWWSYY, CDR2 QGS. The CDR3 spans 18 residues. The V segment lost 3 bases and the J segment 11 bases; nucleotides outside the gene matches: 24. For the CDR3, the DNA is TGTGCTCTTGGGGATCCCGGGGGCTACCCCATGGGGGACCGCTGGCTCATCTTT. Its translation is CALGDPGGYPMGDRWLIF.

On this clone itself: This DNA's translation differs at residues 9 and 11 from TCRdb's protein, which comes from a much larger clone; a read error is likely, and the protein shown is translated from the DNA. J is TRDJ1 and V is TRDV1, with D possibly TRDD3 on 6 matching bases. Germline loops: CDR1 TSWWSYY, CDR2 QGS. This CDR3 spans 16 amino acids. The ends were cut back, 6 bases at V and 2 bases at J, with 19 bases in the middle. The CDR3 nucleotides are TGTGCTCTTGGACCCCGAGGGGGACACGGGACCGATAAACTCATCTTT. The encoded protein is CALGPRGGHGTDKLIF.

This clone was seen a handful of times. TCRdb attributes to this sequence the protein of a much larger clone, which differs from the DNA translation at residue 16; a read error is likely, and the protein displayed is translated from the DNA. J is TRDJ1 and V is TRDV1; TRDD3 might be the D (8 bases). Trimming took 2 bases from V and 3 from J, leaving 34 bases between them. Germline CDR1 reads TSWWSYY; CDR2 reads QGS. The CDR3 contains 22 residues. The CDR3 DNA follows: TGTGCTCTTGGGGAAACCTTTGGTTCCTACGAAGAGGCTGGGGGACACGCCGATAAACTCATCTTT. Encoded protein: CALGETFGSYEEAGGHADKLIF.

The V call is TRDV1, the J call TRDJ1, with 12 bases that match TRDD3. The J gene was missing in TCRdb and was found by matching the end of the DNA to germline. The junction had 30 bases not matched to a gene; V was cut back by 6 bases and J by 1 base. The CDR3 is 24 residues long. Germline loops: CDR1 TSWWSYY, CDR2 QGS. The CDR3 reads CALGLKDRRTGGYYQGLGTDKLIF. CDR3 nucleotides: TGTGCTCTTGGACTAAAAGATCGACGTACTGGGGGATACTATCAGGGATTAGGCACCGATAAACTCATCTTT.

Note on this clone: The protein TCRdb gives is from a much larger clone and does not agree with this DNA's translation at residue 5, likely a read error; the protein shown here comes from the DNA. This sequence joins TRDV1 and TRDJ1, with TRDD3 matching over 11 bases. The J gene was missing in TCRdb and was found by matching the end of the DNA to germline. CDR1 and CDR2 from the germline V gene are TSWWSYY and QGS. J gave up 2 bases and V 4 bases, and 24 bases lay outside the gene matches. The CDR3 loop spans 22 amino acids. The CDR3 bases are TGTGCTCTTGGGGGAGGAGTACCCCTCTCGTGGTGGGGGATACGGCGAACCGATAAACTCATCTTT. Its protein is CALGGGVPLSWWGIRRTDKLIF.

This clone was observed a few times. TCRdb assigns this DNA the protein of a much larger clone, which departs from its translation at residue 13; this likely reflects a read error, and the protein shown comes from translating the DNA. The chain employs TRDV1 and TRDJ1; TRDD1 is a possible D gene (5 bases). This CDR3 has 16 amino acids. Germline V gives CDR1 TSWWSYY, CDR2 QGS. CDR3 sequence reads: CALGELVPKYTDRLIF. In DNA, the CDR3 is TGTGCTCTTGGGGAACTAGTACCTAAATACACCGATAGACTCATCTTT.

This clone was seen a few times. This DNA translates differently at residue 6 from the TCRdb protein, which is that of a much larger clone; a read error is likely, and the protein shown is the DNA's own translation. The rearrangement uses TRDV1 and TRDJ1; TRDD3 matches 9 bases. Since TCRdb gives no J gene, matching the DNA to germline was used here to assign it. Germline V gene sequence: CDR1 TSWWSYY, CDR2 QGS. CDR3 length equals 19 residues. V shed 2 bases, J shed 3 bases, and the junction held 16 bases outside the gene matches. CDR3 sequence reads: CALGETVLRFAGGSDKLIF. As DNA, the CDR3 is TGTGCTCTTGGGGAAACGGTCCTACGGTTCGCTGGGGGATCCGATAAACTCATCTTT.

This clone was observed at least ten times. One end of the junction does not line up with germline, which may come from a read error. Other DNA variants within this sample encode the same CDR3. The J gene is TRDJ1, the V gene TRDV1, with a tentative D call TRDD3 (5 bases). The CDR3 totals 19 residues. In germline, CDR1 is TSWWSYY, CDR2 QGS. The DNA of the CDR3 is TGTGCTCTTGGGGTTTTACGGCAGGGGGCCCGGAGCTTCACCGATAAGCTCATCTTT. Amino acids: CALGVLRQGARSFTDKLIF.

This clone was detected only a few times. The protein in TCRdb stems from a much larger clone and differs at residue 19 from this DNA's translation, likely a read error; here the protein is translated from the DNA. V is TRDV1 and J is TRDJ1, with D possibly being TRDD2 or TRDD3 (6 bases each). No J segment appears in TCRdb, so it was assigned here by matching the sequence to germline. This CDR3 region has 22 residues. Germline V gene lookup returns CDR1 TSWWSYY and CDR2 QGS. The CDR3 sequence: CALGELVLSYALGGANTDRLIF. The DNA for the CDR3 is TGTGCTCTTGGGGAACTAGTCTTATCCTACGCCTTGGGGGGCGCAAACACCGATAGACTCATCTTT.

In the case of this clone: A single base is all that separates this from a far larger clone, so a read error is likely. The sample contains more than one DNA sequence encoding this CDR3. J is TRDJ3 and V is TRDV1; the D is unclear. No J segment appears in TCRdb, so it was assigned here by matching the sequence to germline. Germline-derived CDR1 and CDR2 are TSWWSYY and QGS. The CDR3 consists of 17 residues. DNA for the CDR3: TGTGCTCTCGGGGTAAACCACAGGCCCTGGGACACCCGACAGATGTTTTTC. Protein sequence: CALGVNHRPWDTRQMFF.

As concerns this clone: A far larger clone is a single base away, which makes a read error likely. V is TRDV1 and J is TRDJ1, with 8 bases matching TRDD3. TCRdb is silent on the J gene; assignment here came from matching the DNA to germline. This CDR3 spans 19 amino acids. The germline CDR1 and CDR2 sequences are TSWWSYY and QGS. The CDR3 bases are TGTGCTCTTGGGCTGAAAGGCCGAGAGCACTGGGGGCCCACCCATAAACTCATCTTT. Encoded protein: CALGLKGREHWGPTHKLIF.

The table lists this clone with many counts. The chain is built from TRDV2 and TRDJ1, with TRDD3 matching over 8 bases. The CDR3 has 16 amino acids. With V trimmed by 3 bases and J by 0 bases, 8 bases remained unmatched. Germline-derived CDR1 and CDR2 are GEAIGNYY and EKD. CDR3 amino acids: CACDSLLGAYTDKLIF. The CDR3 DNA reads TGTGCCTGTGACTCATTACTGGGGGCCTACACCGATAAACTCATCTTT.

On this clone itself: The protein recorded in TCRdb matches a much larger clone and deviates from this DNA's translation at residue 7, suggesting a read error; the protein here is obtained by translating the DNA. This chain uses TRDV1 with TRDJ1; D is unresolved. The V gene lost 2 bases and the J gene lost 0 bases, with 10 bases spanning the gap. CDR3 length: 15 residues. CDR1 and CDR2 from the germline V gene are TSWWSYY and QGS. The CDR3 loop reads CALGESSLNTDKLIF. For the CDR3, the DNA is TGTGCTCTTGGGGAATCCTCCCTAAACACCGATAAACTCATCTTT.

As regards this clone: The amino acid sequence in TCRdb belongs to a much larger clone and departs from this DNA's translation at residue 10, likely a sequencing read error; the sequence shown is translated from the DNA. This chain joins TRDV1 and TRDJ3, with 7 bases aligning to TRDD3. The J gene was not available in TCRdb and was assigned here by matching the DNA to germline segments. The germline gives CDR1 TSWWSYY, CDR2 QGS. The trim removed 0 bases at V and 0 bases at J, leaving 23 bases unmatched. This CDR3 contains 25 residues. The CDR3 region is CALGELPLGLTSTGASSWDTRQMFF. CDR3 DNA: TGTGCTCTTGGGGAACTGCCCCTAGGGCTCACCTCTACTGGGGCAAGCTCCTGGGACACCCGACAGATGTTTTTC.

This clone has a handful of counts. Only one base separates this from a far larger clonotype, so it likely reflects a read error. The sample carries other DNA sequences with the same CDR3. The V call is TRDV1, the J call TRDJ1; 12 bases align to TRDD3. Per the germline V gene, CDR1 is TSWWSYY and CDR2 is QGS. The CDR3 loop spans 19 amino acids. With 2 bases clipped from V and 5 bases from J, the junction kept 15 bases outside the gene matches. This CDR3 reads CALGEKAPTLGDTADKLIF. In DNA form, the CDR3 reads TGTGCTCTTGGGGAAAAGGCTCCTACGCTGGGGGATACGGCAGATAAACTCATCTTT.

A few counts support this clone. The chain couples TRAV29/DV5 to TRDJ1; 9 bases match TRDD3. Germline loops: CDR1 NSMFDY, CDR2 ISSIKDK. The junction had 22 bases not matched to a gene; V was cut back by 1 base and J by 0 bases. The CDR3 is 21 residues long. CDR3 amino acids: CAASLSSLRGIQRGDTDKLIF. In DNA, the CDR3 is TGTGCAGCAAGCTTAAGCTCCCTTCGGGGGATACAGAGAGGGGACACCGATAAACTCATCTTT.

About this clone itself: TCRdb's entry gives the protein of a much larger clone, which mismatches this DNA's translation at residue 13, likely from a read error; the protein reported here is translated from the DNA. The chain combines TRDV1 with TRDJ1; TRDD2 is a possible D gene (5 bases). Here the J gene was assigned by germline matching of the DNA, as TCRdb has none. Trimming removed 3 bases at V and 4 bases at J, with 24 bases between. The CDR3 is 18 residues long. In germline, CDR1 is TSWWSYY, CDR2 QGS. CDR3 DNA sequence: TGTGCTCTTGGGGAGCTTAGGTCCCCTACTCCGGGTAACGATAAACTCATCTTT. Amino acids: CALGELRSPTPGNDKLIF.

Points on this clone: The mismatch at residue 11 between this DNA's translation and the TCRdb protein of a much larger clone likely reflects a read error; the protein shown is translated from the DNA. In DNA form, the CDR3 reads TGTGCCTGTGACACCGTGAATGGGGGATACCCGACGTACACCGATAAACTCATCTTT. It encodes CACDTVNGGYPTYTDKLIF. The V and J genes are TRDV2 and TRDJ1; 10 bases map to TRDD3. The J gene is absent in TCRdb and was assigned here via DNA matching to germline. The germline gives CDR1 GEAIGNYY, CDR2 EKD. The V and J ends lost 0 bases and 0 bases, in that order; junction bases with no gene match: 12. This CDR3 has 19 amino acids.

This clone was seen a handful of times. This DNA translates differently at residue 8 from the TCRdb protein, which is that of a much larger clone; a read error is likely, and the protein shown is the DNA's own translation. The rearrangement joins TRDV1 to TRDJ1; 8 nucleotides match TRDD3. The J gene, absent from TCRdb, was called here by matching the DNA to germline. Germline loops: CDR1 TSWWSYY, CDR2 QGS. This CDR3 spans 21 amino acids. After removal of 1 base from V and 1 base from J, the junction contained 20 bases not matched to a gene. This CDR3 is CALGEREPGTGGQPCTDKLIF. In DNA, the CDR3 is TGTGCTCTTGGGGAACGGGAACCAGGCACTGGGGGCCAACCTTGCACCGATAAACTCATCTTT.

This clone was observed a few times. The protein held in TCRdb is that of a much larger clone and does not match this DNA's translation at residue 17, likely because of a read error; the protein shown is translated from the DNA. This chain links TRDV1 with TRDJ1; the D gene is possibly TRDD2 (9 bases). Here the J gene was assigned by germline matching of the DNA, as TCRdb has none. This CDR3 comprises 23 residues. Germline loops: CDR1 TSWWSYY, CDR2 QGS. V was cut by 1 base and J by 0 bases, with 33 bases left in between. The CDR3 sequence: CALGEPPFLQQLGALPHTDKLIF. The CDR3 DNA sequence: TGTGCTCTTGGGGAACCGCCCTTCCTACAACAACTGGGGGCTCTCCCCCACACCGATAAACTCATCTTT.

As to this clone: A single base is all that separates this from a far larger clone, so a read error is likely. This sample includes further DNA sequences coding for the same CDR3. The chain combines TRDV1 with TRDJ1; maybe TRDD3 (5 bases). The CDR3 is made up of 12 amino acids. Germline V gene lookup returns CDR1 TSWWSYY and CDR2 QGS. The CDR3: CALGGYTDKLIF. DNA of the CDR3: TGTGCTCTTGGGGGATACACTGATAAACTCATCTTT.

On this clone itself: TCRdb's protein for this DNA is that of a much larger clone and differs from the translation at residue 12, likely a read error; the protein shown is the DNA translation. The chain employs TRDV1 and TRDJ1; 8 bases align to TRDD3. V shed 6 bases and J 1 base; nucleotides not matched to a gene: 25. The germline gives CDR1 TSWWSYY, CDR2 QGS. This CDR3 is 21 amino acids long. The CDR3, as DNA: TGTGCTCTTGGAGTGTCAAGGCGGTACTGGGGGGCTAAAAATTCCACCGATAAACTCATCTTT. Amino acids: CALGVSRRYWGAKNSTDKLIF.

This clone has only a few counts. TCRdb has a much larger clone's protein, which differs at residue 11 from the translation of this DNA, likely because of a read error; what is shown is the protein translated from the DNA. The chain combines TRDV1 with TRDJ1; 8 nucleotides align to TRDD3. TCRdb supplies no J gene; here it was assigned by aligning the nucleotide sequence to germline. The V segment lost 3 bases and the J segment 3 bases; nucleotides outside the gene matches: 21. From germline, CDR1 is TSWWSYY and CDR2 QGS. The CDR3 contains 20 residues. CDR3 in amino acids: CALGDSYWGSAGVWPDKLIF. The CDR3 nucleotides read TGTGCTCTTGGGGATTCGTACTGGGGGTCCGCCGGAGTCTGGCCCGATAAACTCATCTTT.

A note on this clone: This DNA translates differently at residue 21 from the TCRdb protein, which is that of a much larger clone; a read error is likely, and the protein shown is the DNA's own translation. The chain carries TRDV1 and TRDJ1, with D possibly being TRDD3 (8 bases). TCRdb offers no J gene call, so here the DNA was matched to germline to obtain one. CDR3 length equals 24 residues. CDR1 and CDR2 (germline): TSWWSYY, QGS. The CDR3 region has the DNA TGTGCTCTTGGGGATCGCAAGGCCTTCCTTTCCTCGTACTGGGGGTCCCGAGGAACCGATCAACTCATCTTT. This gives the protein CALGDRKAFLSSYWGSRGTDQLIF.

V is TRDV1 and J is TRDJ1; TRDD2 agrees at 7 bases. Matching the DNA to germline supplied the J gene, which TCRdb does not give. The CDR3 consists of 20 residues. With V trimmed by 2 bases and J by 8 bases, 26 bases remained unmatched. Per germline, CDR1 TSWWSYY and CDR2 QGS. Here the CDR3 reads CALGESFLTPIGLGHSKLIF. CDR3 coding DNA: TGTGCTCTTGGGGAATCCTTCCTTACCCCTATCGGGCTGGGCCATTCGAAACTCATCTTT.

This clone was observed at least ten times. This rearrangement joins TRDV1 to TRDJ1, with TRDD3 identical over 8 bases. The ends lost 1 base at V and 7 bases at J; junction bases unmatched: 23. The germline CDR1 and CDR2 sequences are TSWWSYY and QGS. This CDR3 contains 20 residues. The CDR3, as DNA: TGTGCTCTTGGGGAACCTAGCTCCTACGGGCCACTGGGGATACAAGTTAAACTCATCTTT. It is translated as CALGEPSSYGPLGIQVKLIF.

On this clone itself: This likely stems from a read error, as it lies one base from a far larger clone. Other DNA sequences within the sample encode an identical CDR3. There is no J gene call, but TRDV1 is given as the V gene; TRDD3, the table's D call, was not compared with the DNA. CDR1 is TSWWSYY, CDR2 QGS, per germline. The CDR3 spans 19 residues. The CDR3 nucleotides are TGTGCTCTTGGGGAACTGGGTTCTTGGGGGATACGAGACGGCGATAAGCTCATCTTT. It codes for CALGELGSWGIRDGDKLIF.

To note about this clone: A read error is the likely source, as a far larger clone sits one nucleotide away. The same CDR3 can be traced to other DNA sequences in this sample. This rearrangement joins TRDV3 to TRDJ1; TRDD3 matches 11 bases. The V gene end was trimmed by 2 bases and the J gene end by 8 bases; junction bases not matched to a gene: 16. Looked up from germline, CDR1 is TVYSNPD and CDR2 is GDNSRS (reference sequence). The CDR3 is made up of 16 amino acids. The CDR3 DNA reads as TGTGCCTTTTCCTACGAATACTGGGGGATAATGGACAAACTCATCTTT. It yields the protein CAFSYEYWGIMDKLIF.